The present T cell receptor beta chain was sequenced within a study of CD8+ T cells in alopecia areata. RNA, once extracted, was reverse transcribed into cDNA for use as the sequencing template. The repertoire was sequenced with immunoSEQ multiplex PCR; TCRdb's copy has only in-frame clones and lacks some. Seen here are about 190,000 clones, 55% to 70% observed once, and the top ten hold around 0.69%. In the case of this clone: Antigen unknown.

The treatment here: oral pan-JAK inhibitor, 5-10 mg twice daily. The study's findings and limits: Among patients, TCR sharing was less clear than in mice, a difference possibly due in part to HLA diversity in the patient population.

The CDR3 loop spans 16 amino acids. V lost 6 bases to trimming and J lost 6 bases; unmatched junction nucleotides: 12. Germline CDR1 and CDR2: SNHLY and FYNNEI. Sequencing used CD4+ T cells sorted from blood, obtained at week 4, from a patient treated with tofacitinib. This chain connects TRBV2 to TRBJ2-7, with 12 bases lining up with TRBD1. The TCR sequence derives from a human donor with alopecia areata. The CDR3 nucleotides are TGTGCCAGCAGCGCCGGGACAGGGGGCCTCCTTGGCGAGCAGTACTTC. Amino acid sequence: CASSAGTGGLLGEQYF.